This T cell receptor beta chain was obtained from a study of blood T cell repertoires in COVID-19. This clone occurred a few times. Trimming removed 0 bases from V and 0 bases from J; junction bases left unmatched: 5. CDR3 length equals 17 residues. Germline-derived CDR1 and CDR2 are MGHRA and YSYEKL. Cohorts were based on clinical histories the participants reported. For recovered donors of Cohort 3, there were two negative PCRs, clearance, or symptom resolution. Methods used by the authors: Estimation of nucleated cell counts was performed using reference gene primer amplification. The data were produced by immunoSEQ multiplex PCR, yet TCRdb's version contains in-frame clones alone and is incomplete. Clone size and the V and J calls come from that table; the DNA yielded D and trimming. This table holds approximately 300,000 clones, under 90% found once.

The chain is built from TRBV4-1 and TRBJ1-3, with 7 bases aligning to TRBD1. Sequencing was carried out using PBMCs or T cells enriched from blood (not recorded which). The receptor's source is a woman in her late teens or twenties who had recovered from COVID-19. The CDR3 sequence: CASSQDWDSSSGNTIYF. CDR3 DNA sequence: TGCGCCAGCAGCCAAGACTGGGACAGTTCCTCTGGAAACACCATATATTTT.